This T cell receptor (beta chain) was profiled in a study of cytomegalovirus exposure and HLA in healthy donors. Regarding this clone: What it binds is unknown.

The V segment lost 0 bases and the J segment 4 bases; nucleotides outside the gene matches: 6. The CDR3 loop spans 18 amino acids. CDR1 SGHTA and CDR2 FQGNSA come from the germline V gene. General study points: High sensitivity and specificity were reportedly achieved when the classifier diagnosed cytomegalovirus status.

Assay used: immunoSEQ multiplex PCR; TCRdb lists only in-frame clones, some missing. The table lists about 76,000 clones, around 95% of them singletons, with roughly 0.6% in the top ten. Sequenced: PBMCs. The chain has TRBV7-2 and TRBJ2-5; 15 nucleotides align to TRBD2. This receptor was taken from a woman under 30 in good health and CMV-seronegative. The CDR3 DNA reads as TGTGCCAGCAGCTTAGCGCGCGGACTAGCGGGGGGGGCAGAGACCCAGTACTTC. This sequence encodes CASSLARGLAGGAETQYF. The full variable domain, its missing parts supplied by reference TRBV7-2 and TRBJ2-5, is GAGVSQSPSNKVTEKGKDVELRCDPISGHTALYWYRQSLGQGLEFLIYFQGNSAPDKSGLPSDRFSAERTGGSVSTLTIQRTQQEDSAVYLCASSLARGLAGGAETQYFGPGTRLLVL.